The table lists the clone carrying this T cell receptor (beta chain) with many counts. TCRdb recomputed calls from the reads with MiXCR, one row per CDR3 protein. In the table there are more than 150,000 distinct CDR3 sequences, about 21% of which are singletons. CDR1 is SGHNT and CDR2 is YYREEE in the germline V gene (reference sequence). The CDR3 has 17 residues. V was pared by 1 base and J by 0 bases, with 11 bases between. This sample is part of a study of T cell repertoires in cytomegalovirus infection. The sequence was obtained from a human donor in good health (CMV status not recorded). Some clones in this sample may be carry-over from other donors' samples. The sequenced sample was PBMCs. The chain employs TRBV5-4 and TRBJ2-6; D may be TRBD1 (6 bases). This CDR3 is CASSLMDSLSGANVLTF. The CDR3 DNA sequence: TGTGCCAGCAGCTTGATGGACAGCCTCTCTGGGGCCAACGTCCTGACTTTC. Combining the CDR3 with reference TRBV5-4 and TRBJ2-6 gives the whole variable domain ETGVTQSPTHLIKTRGQQVTLRCSSQSGHNTVSWYQQALGQGPQFIFQYYREEENGRGNFPPRFSGLQFPNYSSELNVNALELDDSALYLCASSLMDSLSGANVLTFGAGSRLTVL.